This entry concerns a single TCR beta chain. These data belong to a study of CD8 T cells in Susac syndrome. With random hexamers, 0.5 to 1 ug RNA was reverse transcribed. One entry per CDR3 protein results from TCRdb running MiXCR on the immunoSEQ multiplex PCR reads. The sample holds some 200,000 distinct CDR3 sequences, 95% seen once. The CDR3 extends over 14 amino acids. V was trimmed by 1 base and J by 7 bases, leaving 14 bases between them. Germline loops: CDR1 GTSNPN, CDR2 SVGIG (reference sequence). Sequences were obtained from CD4+ T cells from PBMCs. The chain combines TRBV30 with TRBJ1-5, with D unresolved. The sequence came from a human donor with multiple sclerosis. The CDR3: CAWSAIGPGQPQHF. The CDR3 DNA is TGTGCCTGGAGTGCTATCGGGCCAGGACAGCCCCAGCATTTT.